Each of the 9 T cell receptor beta chains below was sequenced from the same sample in a study of OX40 agonist ivuxolimab in advanced cancers. Sequencing was performed with immunoSEQ multiplex PCR; in TCRdb, only in-frame clones are kept and a portion is missing. The sample lists roughly 23,000 clones; about 88% were seen once. The sequencing here drew on CD4+ or CD8+ T cells sorted from blood, taken in a trial of the OX40 agonist ivuxolimab. These receptors were collected from an adult with an advanced solid tumor such as melanoma, head and neck, liver or kidney cancer.

This chain links TRBV6-6 with TRBJ1-3; D is undetermined. V lost 5 bases to trimming and J lost 8 bases, with 13 bases between them. Germline-derived CDR1 and CDR2 are MNHNY and SVGAGI (reference sequence). The CDR3 extends over 13 amino acids. The CDR3 loop reads CASSPRGRDTIYF. The CDR3 DNA reads as TGTGCCAGCAGTCCCCGAGGGAGGGACACCATATATTTT.

This chain links TRBV9 with TRBJ2-2, with TRBD2 as a possible D gene (6 bases). The CDR3 loop spans 17 amino acids. The germline gives CDR1 SGDLS, CDR2 YYNGEE. Trimming stripped 0 bases from V and 4 bases from J, with 16 bases between. The CDR3 reads CASSVAYAGPSTGELFF. The CDR3 nucleotides are TGTGCCAGCAGCGTAGCATACGCGGGACCCTCCACCGGGGAGCTGTTTTTT.

The chain couples TRBV28 to TRBJ1-2; D ambiguous. Germline V gene sequence: CDR1 MDHEN, CDR2 SYDVKM. This CDR3 has 14 amino acids. Trimming stripped 5 bases from V and 4 bases from J, with 14 bases between. CDR3 loop: CASSPLQESYGYTF. The DNA of the CDR3 is TGTGCCAGCAGTCCACTTCAGGAGTCCTATGGCTACACCTTC.

CDR3 in DNA: TGTGCCAGCAGTGATGGGGGGAACACTGAAGCTTTCTTT. Translating it yields CASSDGGNTEAFF. This rearrangement joins TRBV2 to TRBJ1-1; a weak D match, TRBD1 (5 bases). The CDR3 has 13 amino acids. The V end lost 3 bases, the J end lost 1 base, and 6 bases lay between the germline ends. Germline V gene lookup returns CDR1 SNHLY and CDR2 FYNNEI.

The gene calls are TRBV6-5 and TRBJ2-7; D is perhaps TRBD2 (5 bases). V lost 6 bases and J lost 3, with 15 bases in between. CDR1 is MNHEY and CDR2 is SVGAGI in the germline V gene. This CDR3 has 14 residues. CDR3 coding DNA: TGTGCCAGCAGGGGAGCGGAGTGGGGCTACGAGCAGTACTTC. It codes for CASRGAEWGYEQYF.

The chain combines TRBV27 with TRBJ1-5; D is undetermined. V was clipped by 7 bases and J by 2 bases, with 6 bases between them. From germline, CDR1 is MNHEY and CDR2 SMNVEV (reference sequence). CDR3 length equals 12 residues. CDR3 amino acids: CASTQGNQPQHF. The CDR3 DNA reads TGTGCCAGCACTCAGGGCAATCAGCCCCAGCATTTT.

V gene TRBV10-3 combines with J gene TRBJ2-5, with D uncertain. The germline CDR1 and CDR2 sequences are ENHRY and SYGVKD. The CDR3 runs 14 residues. V shed 3 bases and J shed 1 base, with 9 bases lying between them. The chain's CDR3 is CAISDYLPQETQYF. DNA of the CDR3: TGTGCCATCAGTGACTATTTACCCCAAGAGACCCAGTACTTC.

The chain joins TRBV9 to TRBJ2-3; D remains ambiguous. CDR1 and CDR2 (germline): SGDLS, YYNGEE. This CDR3 contains 13 residues. V was shortened by 3 bases and J by 6 bases, with 11 bases between the two germline ends. The CDR3 DNA reads as TGTGCCAGCAGCGCCCGATCCGGGGATACGCAGTATTTT. This sequence encodes CASSARSGDTQYF.

The CDR3 loop is CAWSRGGSDEQYF. For the CDR3, the DNA is TGTGCCTGGAGTAGGGGGGGGTCAGATGAGCAGTACTTC. The chain links TRBV30 to TRBJ2-7, with D possibly being TRBD2 (7 bases). This CDR3 is 13 amino acids long. Germline CDR1 GTSNPN, CDR2 SVGIG (reference sequence). Trimming removed 2 bases from V and 7 bases from J, with 15 bases in between. The full variable domain, completed using reference TRBV30 and TRBJ2-7, is SQTIHQWPATLVQPVGSPLSLECTVEGTSNPNLYWYRQAAGRGLQLLFYSVGIGQISSEVPQNLSASRPQDRQFILSSKKLLLSDSGFYLCAWSRGGSDEQYFGPGTRLTVT.